This TCR beta chain is drawn from a study of T-cell reconstitution after alpha-beta-depleted transplantation in children (dated by TCRdb to between 2015 and 2016). Regarding the study in general: Using TCR repertoire profiling, the study followed T-cell immune reconstitution in a quantitative way in children after TCRalphabeta/CD19-depleted allogeneic hematopoietic cell transplantation. Study-level results and caveats: Hyperexpanded clone frequencies declined over subsequent months; after one year, T-cell counts and TCRbeta diversity were mostly attributed to newly produced T cells. Apparently early alphabetaT-cell count recovery about two months after transplant reportedly relied on only several hundred rapidly expanded clones derived from non-depleted graft cells. In some patients, high TCRbeta diversity at day 60 was attributed to recipient T cells and intrathymic progenitors that had survived conditioning.

This clonotype was counted at least ten times. No antigen is known for it. Base qualities are not at hand, and no much larger clone is one base apart. The library was produced with PCR. Sequencing used an Illumina HiSeq 2500. To normalize quantification of the TCRbeta repertoire, the TCR libraries were built with molecular barcoding that relied on unique molecular identifiers. TCRdb applied fastp at Q25 and MiXCR to the public reads, then kept only in-frame beta chains. Rows are combined by CDR3 protein, so each entry shows the most common genes and DNA. Across this sample there are 500,000 to 650,000 distinct CDR3 sequences, with approximately 12% seen only once. In total, the top ten clones hold around 2% of the sample. The treatment or condition tag for this specimen amounts to: allogeneic hematopoietic cell transplantation with graft depleted of TCRalphabeta T cells and CD19 B cells. The transplant recipients were children given TCRalphabeta/CD19-depleted allogeneic hematopoietic cell grafts.

Looking up the germline V gene yields CDR1 SGDLS and CDR2 YYNGEE. The CDR3 starts with the cysteine, ends with the phenylalanine, and has 16 residues. The entry retains the CDR3 DNA only, 48 bases that are in frame from base 1. V is cut by 3 bases and J by 0 bases, and the space between the germline ends is 13 bases. The source material was PBMCs, mostly from graft donor cells, sampled 360 days after TCRalphabeta/CD19-depleted stem cell transplant. The sequence joins TRBV9 to TRBJ2-4; 6 matching bases give a weak D call of TRBD1. The TCR was taken from a male patient younger than 18 who had a stem cell transplant for acute myeloid leukemia, so the T cells may come from the graft donor. The CDR3 has the sequence CASSGGDTLAKNIQYF. The bases read TGTGCCAGCAGCGGTGGGGACACACTAGCCAAAAACATTCAGTACTTC. The variable domain in full, with residues beyond the CDR3 obtained from the reference TRBV9 and TRBJ2-4 genes, is DSGVTQTPKHLITATGQRVTLRCSPRSGDLSVYWYQQSLDQGLQFLIQYYNGEERAKGNILERFSAQQFPDLHSELNLSSLELGDSALYFCASSGGDTLAKNIQYFGAGTRLSVL.